This T cell receptor beta chain is from a study of TIL therapy for anti-PD-1-resistant metastatic lung cancer (dated by TCRdb to the early 2020s). Turning to the overall study: Among the enrolled patients, the median age was nearly 55 years (range roughly 38-80), and the median tumor PD-L1 proportion score was more than 4.5%. Most of the cohort had lung adenocarcinoma, several tumors were EGFR-mutant and two were ALK-rearranged, and half of the patients were current or former smokers. Across the cohort, whole-exome sequencing showed a median non-synonymous tumor mutation burden of approximately 1.5 mutations per megabase. Clonotypes were tracked across tumor, expanded TIL product and serial blood samples by T cell receptor beta sequencing of tumor and peripheral blood. Here is what the overall study found, with its caveats: Clonal turnover during TIL culture was high, and many clones enriched in the product were not detected in the baseline tumor, suggesting clonal contraction rather than faithful expansion. Compared with baseline intratumoral T cells, expanded TIL cultures were more clonal and less diverse (median clonality approximately 6% vs 31%, p < 0.0001). Generalizability was limited because the cohort was highly selected, with more treatment-naive, never-smoker and oncogene-addicted patients included than is typical. The study protocol defined all tumor marker inferences as exploratory.

This clone appeared once. It has no known antigen specificity. Base qualities are not provided; no much larger clone lies one nucleotide away. The sample's time point label, in plain terms: pre-treatment sample, taken before nivolumab and TIL therapy. The baseline tumor samples, taken from the same resection that was used to grow TIL, were excised metastases, most often pleural nodules or supraclavicular lymph nodes. Before any PD-1/PD-L1 blockade was given, tumors were harvested, nivolumab was then administered, and patients who progressed went on to receive lymphodepletion, an infusion of expanded TIL, and IL-2. Adults with stage 4 NSCLC were enrolled from October 2017 to early 2020 in a dual-center phase I trial. Samples were obtained from a single-arm, open-label phase I trial in which tumor-infiltrating lymphocyte therapy with nivolumab was evaluated in advanced non-small cell lung cancer. Parts of each resected tumor were snap-frozen in liquid nitrogen and kept at -80 degrees C. Tumor regions of interest were selected on H&E sections by laser-capture macrodissection, were pulverized into roughly 16 mg aliquots, and were extracted with Qiagen Allprep kits.

CDR1 MNHNY and CDR2 SVGAGI were looked up in the germline V gene (reference sequence). Including the terminal cysteine and phenylalanine, the CDR3 comprises 16 residues. The sequence is cut down to CDR3 DNA, 48 bases in frame from base 1. V is pruned by 5 bases and J by 2 bases, leaving 5 bases of the junction without a gene match. TCR beta CDR3 regions were amplified from genomic DNA by bias-controlled multiplex PCR with the immunoSEQ v3 hsTCRB kit. An Illumina NextSeq 500 was used to sequence the TCR libraries, reaching 2 million or so read pairs at survey level or about 4.5-6.5 million at deep level. In the authors' own workflow: V, D and J genes were assigned, non-productive sequences were removed, and clonality was reported by immunoSEQ Analyzer software. Repertoires were compared by productive Simpson clonality and by the Morisita overlap index of productive TRB rearrangements between infused TIL and blood. Drawn from immuneACCESS, this table holds only the in-frame rearrangements with V and J called that TCRdb kept. Clones are partly lost; checked studies trace under half to an unresolved V gene and leave the rest unexplained. V and J calls plus clone size are reproduced from that table; the DNA served to infer D and trimming. The sample has 10,000 to 12,000 clones on record, about 55% of them singletons. In total, the top ten clones hold more than 9% of the sample.

The sequence was obtained from a person between 25 and 79 years old with non-small cell lung cancer. This receptor chain uses TRBV6-6 and TRBJ2-3; the central 12 bases match TRBD2. Source: tumor tissue, taken at baseline. The CDR3 amino acid sequence is: CASSQRLAGVTDTQYF. The nucleotide sequence reads TGTGCCAGCAGTCAACGACTAGCGGGGGTCACAGATACGCAGTATTTT.